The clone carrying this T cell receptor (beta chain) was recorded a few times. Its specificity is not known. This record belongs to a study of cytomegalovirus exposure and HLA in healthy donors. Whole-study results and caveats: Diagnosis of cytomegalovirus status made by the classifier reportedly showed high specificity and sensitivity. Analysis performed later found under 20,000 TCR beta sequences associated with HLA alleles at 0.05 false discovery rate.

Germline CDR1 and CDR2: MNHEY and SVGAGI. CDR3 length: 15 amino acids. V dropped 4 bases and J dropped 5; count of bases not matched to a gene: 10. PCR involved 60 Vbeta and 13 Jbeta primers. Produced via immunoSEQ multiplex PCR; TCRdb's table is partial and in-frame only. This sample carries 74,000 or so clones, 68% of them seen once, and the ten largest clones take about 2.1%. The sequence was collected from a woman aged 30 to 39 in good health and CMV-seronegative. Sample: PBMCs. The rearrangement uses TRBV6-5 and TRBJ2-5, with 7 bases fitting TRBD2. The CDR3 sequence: CASSSEGWGGETQYF. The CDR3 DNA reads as TGTGCCAGCAGTTCCGAGGGGTGGGGGGGGGAGACCCAGTACTTC.